This TCR beta chain was observed in a study of response to subunit inactivated influenza vaccine. Study observations and caveats: The study's authors posited that every seasonal influenza vaccination enlists few new T cells.

TCRdb processed the RT-PCR reads anew with MiXCR; each CDR3 protein has one entry. The sample records about 800,000 distinct CDR3 sequences, over 20% being singletons. Germline loops: CDR1 SGDLS, CDR2 YYNGEE. The V and J ends lost 0 bases and 5 bases respectively, with 18 bases between them. This CDR3 region has 17 residues. Regarding this clonotype: Its target is not known.

Sequencing was performed on PBMCs from blood, taken approximately 5 days after vaccination. This TCR derives from a man aged 45 to 65 who received an inactivated influenza vaccine. V gene TRBV9 combines with J gene TRBJ2-1, with D perhaps TRBD1 (7 bases). The CDR3 DNA is TGTGCCAGCAGCGTAGCAGGAGGGGGCACCGGGCACAATGAGCAGTTCTTC. Translation: CASSVAGGGTGHNEQFF.